This record concerns one T cell receptor (beta chain) sequence. Cell sorting after the reaction yielded proliferating CFSE-low CD3+CD4+ and CD3+CD8+ responders. This sample was included in a study of graft-versus-host responses after intestinal transplantation. The assay was immunoSEQ multiplex PCR, and TCRdb's table has in-frame clones only and misses some. The table lists 20,000 to 25,000 clones, 50% to 70% of them singletons, with 0.95% to 1.1% in the top ten. This clonotype was sampled from a human patient who received an intestinal transplant. The specimen comprised alloreactive CD4+ T cells from a mixed lymphocyte reaction culture, sampled before intestinal transplant. Noted subset: CFSE-low proliferating T cells sorted from approximately 6-day pre-transplant mixed lymphocyte reaction (GvH or HvG direction).

The CDR3 protein is CASSLLRGQPIQETQYF. Written as DNA, the CDR3 is TGTGCCAGCAGTTTATTAAGGGGACAACCGATCCAAGAGACCCAGTACTTC. The chain couples TRBV28 to TRBJ2-5, with D perhaps matching TRBD1 (6 bases). This CDR3 region has 17 residues. V lost 1 base and J lost 1, with 16 bases in between. The V gene's germline CDR1 is MDHEN and CDR2 SYDVKM.